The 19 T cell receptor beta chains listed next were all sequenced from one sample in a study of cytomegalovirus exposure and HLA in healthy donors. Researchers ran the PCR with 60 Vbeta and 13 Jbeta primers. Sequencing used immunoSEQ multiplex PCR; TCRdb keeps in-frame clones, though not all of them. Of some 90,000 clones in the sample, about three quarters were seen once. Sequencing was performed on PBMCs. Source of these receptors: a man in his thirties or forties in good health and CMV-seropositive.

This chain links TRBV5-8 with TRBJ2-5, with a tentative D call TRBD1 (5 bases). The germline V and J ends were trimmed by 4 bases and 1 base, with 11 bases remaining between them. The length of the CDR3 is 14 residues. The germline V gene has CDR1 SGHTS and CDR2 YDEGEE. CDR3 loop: CASSHLTVQETQYF. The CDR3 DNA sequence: TGTGCCAGCAGCCACCTGACAGTCCAAGAGACCCAGTACTTC.

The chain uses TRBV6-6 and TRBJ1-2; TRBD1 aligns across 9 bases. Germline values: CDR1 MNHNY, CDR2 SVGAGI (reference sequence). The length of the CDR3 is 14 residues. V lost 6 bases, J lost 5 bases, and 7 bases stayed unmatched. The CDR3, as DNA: TGTGCCAGCAGAAATGGAGGACAGGGGTATGGCTACACCTTC. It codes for CASRNGGQGYGYTF.

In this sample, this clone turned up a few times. The CDR3 loop is CASSLIGVYTEAFF. The CDR3 DNA follows: TGTGCCAGCAGTTTAATCGGGGTTTACACTGAAGCTTTCTTT. The J gene is TRBJ1-1, the V gene TRBV27; no reliable D call. From germline, CDR1 is MNHEY and CDR2 SMNVEV (reference sequence). V lost 2 bases, J lost 3 bases, and 10 bases lay in between. The CDR3 is 14 residues long.

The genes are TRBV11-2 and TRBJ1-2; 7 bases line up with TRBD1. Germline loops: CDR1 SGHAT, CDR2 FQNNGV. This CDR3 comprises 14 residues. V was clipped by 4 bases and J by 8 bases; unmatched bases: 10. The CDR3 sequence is CASSSLRGRSGYTF. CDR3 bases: TGTGCCAGCAGCTCTCTGAGGGGGCGCTCGGGCTACACCTTC.

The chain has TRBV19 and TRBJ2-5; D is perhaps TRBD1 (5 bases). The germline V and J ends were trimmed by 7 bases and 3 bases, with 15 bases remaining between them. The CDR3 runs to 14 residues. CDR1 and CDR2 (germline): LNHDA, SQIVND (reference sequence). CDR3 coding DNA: TGTGCCAGTAAGGGCAGGGAAGGGGAAGAGACCCAGTACTTC. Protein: CASKGREGEETQYF.

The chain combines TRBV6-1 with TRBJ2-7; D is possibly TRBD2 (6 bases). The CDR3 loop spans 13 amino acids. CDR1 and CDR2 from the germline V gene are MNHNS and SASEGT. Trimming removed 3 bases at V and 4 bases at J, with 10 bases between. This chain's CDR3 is CASSEAGLYEQYF. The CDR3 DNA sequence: TGTGCCAGCAGTGAGGCGGGGCTATACGAGCAGTACTTC.

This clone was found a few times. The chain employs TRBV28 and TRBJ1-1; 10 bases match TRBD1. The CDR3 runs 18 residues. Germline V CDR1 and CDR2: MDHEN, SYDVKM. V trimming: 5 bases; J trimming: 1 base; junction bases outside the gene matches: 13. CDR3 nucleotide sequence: TGTGCCAGCAGTCAAAGACCGGGACAGGGGATCGCGAACACTGAAGCTTTCTTT. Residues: CASSQRPGQGIANTEAFF.

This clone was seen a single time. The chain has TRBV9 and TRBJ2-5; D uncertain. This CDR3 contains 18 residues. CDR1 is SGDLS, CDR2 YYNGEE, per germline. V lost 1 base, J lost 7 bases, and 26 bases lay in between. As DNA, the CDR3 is TGTGCCAGCAGCGTACGTACCCCCGGGTTCCCCGAGGTAGGGACCCAGTACTTC. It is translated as CASSVRTPGFPEVGTQYF. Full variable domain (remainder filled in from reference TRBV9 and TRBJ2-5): DSGVTQTPKHLITATGQRVTLRCSPRSGDLSVYWYQQSLDQGLQFLIQYYNGEERAKGNILERFSAQQFPDLHSELNLSSLELGDSALYFCASSVRTPGFPEVGTQYFGPGTRLLVL.

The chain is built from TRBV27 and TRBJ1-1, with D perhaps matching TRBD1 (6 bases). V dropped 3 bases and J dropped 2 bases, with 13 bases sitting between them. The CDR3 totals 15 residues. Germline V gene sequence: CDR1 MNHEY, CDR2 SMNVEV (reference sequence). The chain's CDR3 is CASSLGGPFNTEAFF. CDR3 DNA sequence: TGTGCCAGCAGTTTGGGGGGGCCGTTCAACACTGAAGCTTTCTTT.

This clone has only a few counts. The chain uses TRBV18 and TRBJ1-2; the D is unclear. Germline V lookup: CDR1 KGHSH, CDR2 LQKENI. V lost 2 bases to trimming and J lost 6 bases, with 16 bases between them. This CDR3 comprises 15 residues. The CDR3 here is CASSPYRSLQNGYTF. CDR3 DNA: TGTGCCAGCTCACCATATAGGTCCCTACAGAATGGCTACACCTTC.

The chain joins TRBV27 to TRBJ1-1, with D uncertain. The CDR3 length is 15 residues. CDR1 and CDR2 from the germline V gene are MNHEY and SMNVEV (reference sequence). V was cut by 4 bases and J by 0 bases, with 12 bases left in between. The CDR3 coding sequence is TGTGCCAGCAGTTCCCTTCCGGGGATGAACACTGAAGCTTTCTTT. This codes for CASSSLPGMNTEAFF.

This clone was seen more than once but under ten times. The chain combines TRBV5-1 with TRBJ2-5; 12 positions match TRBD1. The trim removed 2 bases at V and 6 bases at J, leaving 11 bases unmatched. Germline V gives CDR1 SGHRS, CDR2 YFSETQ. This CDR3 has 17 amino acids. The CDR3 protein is CASSFFAGTGGLKTQYF. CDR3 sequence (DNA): TGCGCCAGCAGCTTTTTCGCCGGGACAGGGGGCTTGAAGACCCAGTACTTC.

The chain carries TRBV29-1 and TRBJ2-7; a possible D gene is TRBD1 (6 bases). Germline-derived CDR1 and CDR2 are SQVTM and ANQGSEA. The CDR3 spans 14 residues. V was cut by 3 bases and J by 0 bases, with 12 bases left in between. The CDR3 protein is CSVDRRDNSYEQYV. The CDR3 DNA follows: TGCAGCGTTGATAGAAGGGACAACTCCTACGAGCAGTACGTC.

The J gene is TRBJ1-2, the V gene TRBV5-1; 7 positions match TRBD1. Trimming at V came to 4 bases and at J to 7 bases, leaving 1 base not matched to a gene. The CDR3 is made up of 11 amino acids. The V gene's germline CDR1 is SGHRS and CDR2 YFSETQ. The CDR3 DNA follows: TGCGCCAGCAGCCCAGGGGGTGGCTACACCTTC. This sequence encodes CASSPGGGYTF.

As DNA, the CDR3 is TGTGCCAGCAGCTTAGCCCGGACTAGCCAAAGTAGCACAGATACGCAGTATTTT. It specifies CASSLARTSQSSTDTQYF. The rearrangement joins TRBV7-6 to TRBJ2-3; TRBD2 agrees at 8 bases. J was trimmed by 0 bases and V by 0 bases; bases with no gene match: 8. Germline V lookup: CDR1 SGHVS, CDR2 FNYEAQ. CDR3 length: 18 residues.

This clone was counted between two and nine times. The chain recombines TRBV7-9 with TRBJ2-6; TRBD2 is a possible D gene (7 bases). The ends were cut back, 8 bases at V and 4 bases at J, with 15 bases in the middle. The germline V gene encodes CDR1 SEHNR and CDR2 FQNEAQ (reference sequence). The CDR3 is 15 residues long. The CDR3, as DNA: TGTGCCAGCGGTGGGGGGGCGGCCGGGGCCAACGTCCTGACTTTC. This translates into CASGGGAAGANVLTF.

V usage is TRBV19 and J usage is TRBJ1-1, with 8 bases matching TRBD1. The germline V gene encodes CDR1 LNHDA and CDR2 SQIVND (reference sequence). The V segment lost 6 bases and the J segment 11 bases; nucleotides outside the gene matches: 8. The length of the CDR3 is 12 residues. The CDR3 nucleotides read TGTGCCAGTAGGCAGGGGGCAGGTGGGGCTTTCTTT. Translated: CASRQGAGGAFF.

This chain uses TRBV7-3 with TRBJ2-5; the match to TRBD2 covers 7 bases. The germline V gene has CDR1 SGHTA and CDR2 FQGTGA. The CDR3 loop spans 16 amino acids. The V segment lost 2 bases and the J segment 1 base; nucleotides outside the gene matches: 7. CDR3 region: CASSLLGLAVQETQYF. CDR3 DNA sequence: TGTGCCAGCAGCTTACTGGGTCTAGCGGTCCAAGAGACCCAGTACTTC.

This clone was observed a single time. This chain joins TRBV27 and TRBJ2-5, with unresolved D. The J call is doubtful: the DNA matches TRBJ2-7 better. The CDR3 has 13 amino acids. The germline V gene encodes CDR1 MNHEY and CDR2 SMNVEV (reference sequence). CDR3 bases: TGTGCCAGCAGCCCATCAAAGTCCTACGAGCAGTACTTC. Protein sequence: CASSPSKSYEQYF.